Listed here is a single T cell receptor (beta chain). With V trimmed by 1 base and J by 3 bases, 9 bases remained unmatched. In germline, CDR1 is SSHAT, CDR2 FNYEAQ (reference sequence). There are 17 residues in the CDR3. Clones were read by immunoSEQ multiplex PCR, and TCRdb kept only the in-frame ones, dropping some. The table has around 130,000 clones, around 93% seen once. This sample is drawn from a study of control samples from healthy donors and cancer patients. The rearrangement uses TRBV7-7 and TRBJ2-4, with 7 bases matching TRBD1. The clonotype comes from a man aged 18 to 29 in good health. Sequencing used blood. The CDR3 sequence: CASSLEGALLDKNIQYF. The DNA for the CDR3 is TGTGCCAGCAGCTTAGAGGGGGCTCTATTGGACAAAAACATTCAGTACTTC.